Each of the 18 T cell receptor beta chains below was sequenced from the same sample in a study of T-cell reconstitution after alpha-beta-depleted transplantation in children. Unique molecular identifiers were used to barcode this TCRbeta library. Using its own MiXCR run on the PCR reads, TCRdb lists one record per CDR3 protein. The sample holds around 78,000 distinct CDR3 sequences, 7% to 8% seen once. Here the sequenced sample was PBMCs from the stem cell graft donor, taken from the stem cell graft. The receptor set was obtained from a human donor who donated a stem cell graft to a child with acute lymphoblastic leukemia.

This clonotype was picked up many times. J is TRBJ1-1 and V is TRBV28; perhaps TRBD1 as D (5 bases). Germline V gene sequence: CDR1 MDHEN, CDR2 SYDVKM. The CDR3 has 16 residues. V was clipped by 3 bases and J by 3 bases, with 17 bases between them. The CDR3 DNA reads TGTGCCAGCAGTTTTTTCTATCGGGGGTTGGACACTGAAGCTTTCTTT. Residues: CASSFFYRGLDTEAFF.

In this sample, this clonotype turned up many times. V gene TRBV9 combines with J gene TRBJ2-7; TRBD1 matches 8 bases. The germline V gene has CDR1 SGDLS and CDR2 YYNGEE. Trimming removed 3 bases from V and 1 base from J; junction bases left unmatched: 6. The CDR3 has 15 residues. The CDR3 region has the DNA TGTGCCAGCAGCGAGGGGACAGGTGGGTCCTACGAGCAGTACTTC. This sequence encodes CASSEGTGGSYEQYF.

At least ten counts were recorded for this clonotype. The chain has TRBV4-3 and TRBJ2-3; the match to TRBD2 covers 10 bases. This CDR3 comprises 16 residues. Germline V gene lookup returns CDR1 LGHNA and CDR2 YSLEER. V gave up 1 base and J gave up 2 bases; unmatched junction bases: 3. The CDR3 loop is CASSQGTSGATDTQYF. The DNA for the CDR3 is TGCGCCAGCAGCCAAGGGACTAGCGGAGCCACAGATACGCAGTATTTT.

This clonotype was detected many times. A read error may produce the germline difference seen at one junction end. The chain is built from TRBV7-7 and TRBJ2-2; 7 bases agree with TRBD1. CDR3 length: 13 residues. Germline assignment: CDR1 SSHAT and CDR2 FNYEAQ (reference sequence). CDR3 in DNA: TGTGCTAGCAGCGTACAGGGGCCCGGGGAGCTGTTTTTT. It codes for CASSVQGPGELFF.

This clonotype was counted ten times or more. V usage is TRBV4-1 and J usage is TRBJ1-2, with TRBD1 identical over 11 bases. The CDR3 length is 16 residues. Trimming cost V 3 bases and J 2 bases; bases outside gene matches: 5. Germline values: CDR1 MGHRA, CDR2 YSYEKL. The CDR3 bases are TGCGCCAGCAGCCACCCGGACAGGGGGCAAAACTATGGCTACACCTTC. Its protein is CASSHPDRGQNYGYTF.

In its sample, this clonotype was seen many times. The chain combines TRBV4-3 with TRBJ2-7; 8 positions agree with TRBD1. Germline V gene sequence: CDR1 LGHNA, CDR2 YSLEER. This CDR3 contains 13 residues. J was trimmed by 7 bases and V by 4 bases; bases with no gene match: 6. The CDR3 DNA reads as TGCGCCAGCAGCCCTGGACAGGGAGTGGAGCAGTACTTC. Translating it yields CASSPGQGVEQYF.

This clonotype was seen repeatedly, ten times or more. The CDR3 nucleotides read TGTGCCAGCAGTTACTCGACCGCGGGGGGGACAGATACGCAGTATTTT. Protein sequence: CASSYSTAGGTDTQYF. This chain joins TRBV6-5 and TRBJ2-3, with 9 bases aligning to TRBD2. The CDR3 totals 16 residues. J gave up 3 bases and V 0 bases, and 4 bases lay outside the gene matches. CDR1 is MNHEY, CDR2 SVGAGI, per germline.

The chain carries TRBV5-1 and TRBJ2-3; D gene uncertain. Between the trimmed V and J ends, which lost 2 bases and 2 bases, there was a span of 9 bases. Germline CDR1 SGHRS, CDR2 YFSETQ. The CDR3 has 14 residues. DNA of the CDR3: TGCGCCAGCAGCTTCGACCCAAACACAGATACGCAGTATTTT. It is translated as CASSFDPNTDTQYF.

This clonotype was recorded at least ten times. V and J are TRBV28 and TRBJ2-7, with 7 bases that match TRBD1. This CDR3 is 15 amino acids long. Germline CDR1 reads MDHEN; CDR2 reads SYDVKM. After removal of 5 bases from V and 5 bases from J, the junction contained 12 bases not matched to a gene. CDR3 DNA sequence: TGTGCCAGCAGTATCTCGACAGGGTATACCGACGAGCAGTACTTC. The encoded protein is CASSISTGYTDEQYF.

The genes are TRBV19 and TRBJ2-2; a possible D gene is TRBD1 (5 bases). Trimming shortened V by 8 bases and J by 5 bases, and 18 bases separated the two germline ends. This CDR3 region has 15 residues. Germline loops: CDR1 LNHDA, CDR2 SQIVND (reference sequence). The CDR3 region is CASEWVAGSTGELFF. Here the CDR3 DNA reads TGTGCCAGTGAATGGGTGGCAGGGTCGACCGGGGAGCTGTTTTTT.

This clonotype was seen ten or more times. This chain joins TRBV5-1 and TRBJ2-5, with D perhaps assigned TRBD1 or TRBD2 (5 bases each). Trimming took off 1 base at V and 5 bases at J, with 12 bases between the two ends. The CDR3 runs to 14 residues. In germline, CDR1 is SGHRS, CDR2 YFSETQ. CDR3 in amino acids: CASSLRRDGETQYF. In nucleotides, the CDR3 is TGCGCCAGCAGCTTGCGTAGGGACGGGGAGACCCAGTACTTC.

This clonotype has ten or more counts. The V and J genes are TRBV5-5 and TRBJ1-2; maybe TRBD1 (5 bases). This CDR3 has 15 residues. CDR1 SGHKS and CDR2 YYEKEE come from the germline V gene (reference sequence). The germline V and J ends were trimmed by 2 bases and 8 bases, with 19 bases remaining between them. CDR3 in DNA: TGTGCCAGCAGCTTCGATACAGGTCCCTCCCTGGGCTACACCTTC. Encoded protein: CASSFDTGPSLGYTF.

In this sample, this clonotype turned up many times. The gene calls are TRBV27 and TRBJ2-1; D is ambiguous. Germline loops: CDR1 MNHEY, CDR2 SMNVEV (reference sequence). The CDR3 is made up of 14 amino acids. V was pared by 5 bases and J by 3 bases, with 11 bases between. The CDR3: CASSQRTDYNEQFF. The CDR3 bases are TGTGCCAGCAGTCAACGGACCGACTACAATGAGCAGTTCTTC.

The rearrangement uses TRBV5-6 and TRBJ2-7, with D tentatively TRBD1 (6 bases). There are 13 residues in the CDR3. The ends were cut back, 2 bases at V and 1 base at J, with 7 bases in the middle. Germline values: CDR1 SGHDT, CDR2 YYEEEE. The CDR3 nucleotides read TGTGCCAGCAGCTTTAGGGGGTCCTACGAGCAGTACTTC. This encodes CASSFRGSYEQYF.

Many counts were recorded for this clonotype. The V gene is TRBV11-1, the J gene TRBJ2-7; D perhaps matches TRBD2 (6 bases). V shed 1 base and J shed 6 bases, with 10 bases lying between them. Germline lookup yields CDR1 SGHAT and CDR2 FQDESV (reference sequence). The CDR3 has 13 residues. The DNA for the CDR3 is TGTGCCAGCAGCTTAGACGGGGGTCGCGAGCAGTACTTC. The encoded protein is CASSLDGGREQYF.

There are many counts of this clonotype. The chain combines TRBV27 with TRBJ1-5; 9 bases agree with TRBD1. CDR3 size: 14 residues. The V gene's germline CDR1 is MNHEY and CDR2 SMNVEV (reference sequence). The V gene end was trimmed by 8 bases and the J gene end by 4 bases; junction bases not matched to a gene: 6. CDR3: CASQTGGLNQPQHF. CDR3 nucleotide sequence: TGTGCCAGCCAAACAGGGGGCTTGAATCAGCCCCAGCATTTT.

This clonotype was detected many times. This sequence joins TRBV4-2 and TRBJ2-3, with TRBD1 identical over 10 bases. V dropped 4 bases and J dropped 2; count of bases not matched to a gene: 6. The CDR3 covers 16 residues. In germline, CDR1 is LGHNA, CDR2 YNFKEQ. CDR3 bases: TGTGCCAGCAGCCCCGGACAGGGGGGCTACACAGATACGCAGTATTTT. Translation gives CASSPGQGGYTDTQYF.

This clonotype came up many times. The gene calls are TRBV9 and TRBJ2-6, with D uncertain. Germline CDR1 and CDR2: SGDLS and YYNGEE. CDR3 length: 16 residues. Trimming cost V 0 bases and J 0 bases, with 7 bases left between them. The chain's CDR3 is CASSVGRVSGANVLTF. In nucleotides, the CDR3 is TGTGCCAGCAGCGTAGGACGGGTCTCTGGGGCCAACGTCCTGACTTTC.